This TCR beta chain comes out of a study of Ad26.COV2.S vaccination and SARS-CoV-2 variants. The treatment here: roughly 19 received Ad26.COV2.S at low or high dose, single or two shots; roughly 5 received placebo; per-sample allocation not given. Sampling occurred on day 63 after the first vaccine or placebo injection. Assay used: immunoSEQ multiplex PCR; TCRdb lists only in-frame clones, some missing. This table has hundreds of thousands of clones, about 90% appearing once. The CDR3 is 13 residues long. The V gene lost 6 bases and the J gene lost 4 bases, with 12 bases spanning the gap. The germline gives CDR1 MNHEY, CDR2 SMNVEV (reference sequence).

The TCR originated in a person between 18 and 59 years old who received the Ad26.COV2.S COVID-19 vaccine or a placebo. J is TRBJ1-2 and V is TRBV27; D call uncertain. The sequencing used peripheral blood, collected in a trial of Ad26.COV2.S vaccine versus placebo. CDR3 in amino acids: CASSPRRGYGYTF. The CDR3 DNA reads as TGTGCCAGCAGCCCGCGGCGCGGCTATGGCTACACCTTC.